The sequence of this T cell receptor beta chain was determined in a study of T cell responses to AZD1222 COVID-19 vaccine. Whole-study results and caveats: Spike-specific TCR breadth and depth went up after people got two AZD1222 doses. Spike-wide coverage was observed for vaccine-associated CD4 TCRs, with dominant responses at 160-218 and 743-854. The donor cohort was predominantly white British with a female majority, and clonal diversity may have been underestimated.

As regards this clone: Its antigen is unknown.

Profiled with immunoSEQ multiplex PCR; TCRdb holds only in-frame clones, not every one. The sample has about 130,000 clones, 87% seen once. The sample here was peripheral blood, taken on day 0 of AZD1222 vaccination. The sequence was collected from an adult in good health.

The CDR3 loop is CASSYSGYGNQPQHF. CDR3 sequence (DNA): TGTGCCAGCAGTTACTCCGGTTACGGGAATCAGCCCCAGCATTTT. J is TRBJ1-5 and V is TRBV6-2 or TRBV6-3; no definite D call. Germline CDR1 reads MNHEY; CDR2 reads SVGEGT. The CDR3 has 15 amino acids. The V gene lost 0 bases and the J gene lost 4 bases, with 10 bases spanning the gap.